This T cell receptor (beta chain) was recorded in a study of cytomegalovirus exposure and HLA in healthy donors. For the study at large: The 120 or so validation repertoires were produced on the same platform as the approximately 670 repertoires of the first cohort. This was reported in a later analysis. Study-wide findings and caveats: Altogether, some 170 TCR beta chains were recorded as cytomegalovirus-associated.

V shed 4 bases and J shed 0 bases, with 9 bases lying between them. The V gene's germline CDR1 is PRHDT and CDR2 FYEKMQ (reference sequence). CDR3 length: 15 residues. Assay: immunoSEQ multiplex PCR; the TCRdb copy retains only in-frame clones and omits some. This table holds 140,000 to 150,000 clones, roughly 93% found once. A word on this clone: Its antigen is not identified.

The receptor was derived from a man in his late teens or twenties in good health and CMV-seropositive. Source material: PBMCs. This rearrangement joins TRBV13 to TRBJ2-2; tentatively, D is TRBD2 (5 bases). The CDR3 reads CASSWTGPNTGELFF. Written as DNA, the CDR3 is TGTGCCAGCAGCTGGACTGGCCCGAACACCGGGGAGCTGTTTTTT.